This record looks at one T cell receptor beta chain sequence and its context. No antigen is known for it. Per-base qualities were not stored, and no clone one base away is much larger. The CDR3 starts with the cysteine, ends with the phenylalanine, and has 16 residues. Kept here is only the CDR3 DNA, which spans 48 bases and is read in frame from base 1. A distance of 17 bases separates the germline ends of V and J, which lose 0 bases and 3 bases respectively. Based on the germline V gene (reference sequence), the CDR1 and CDR2 sequences are GTSNPN and SVGIG. The source of the sample is a study of cytomegalovirus exposure and HLA in healthy donors (dated by TCRdb to about 2017). At the level of the whole study: An earlier analysis of 587 of the donors reported about 280 Gb of sequence data and 100 million to 120 million unique TCR beta sequences obtained from around 180 million T cells. Around 320 gigabases of sequencing data and 78 million or so unique TCR sequences were included in an early release covering about 700 HLA-typed donors. Of the roughly 400 genotyped donors, about 84% fell in the genetic ancestry cluster associated with self-reported Caucasian donors. The aim of the study was to test whether cataloging public T cell receptors could identify signatures of past pathogen exposure. Using immunosequencing, the study profiled T cell repertoires from 666 subjects and related those repertoires to cytomegalovirus serostatus. A separate validation cohort of roughly 120 different subjects was used in addition to the approximately 700-subject first cohort. To predict cytomegalovirus infection status, the study combined high-throughput TCR immunosequencing, statistical association of individual TCRs with disease status, and machine learning. In a later analysis, previously published TCR beta repertoires from roughly 710 donors were re-analyzed and high-resolution HLA genotyping was added so that TCR occurrence patterns could be studied. Rather than using new phenotypic data, the later analysis identified candidate immune exposures from TCR beta sequences and from how often those sequences occurred across donors. In an earlier analysis of around 540 of the donors, high-throughput TCR beta sequencing was used to judge whether each TCR beta V gene segment behaved as functional or pseudogenic. Donor age, sex, ethnicity and CMV serostatus were compiled alongside the repertoire data. A later genetic analysis used genome-wide SNP genotypes for about 65% of the roughly 700 donors, treating that subset as a discovery cohort. All discovery cohort repertoires had been generated using a single sequencing platform. Class I and class II HLA loci were covered by the typing at four-digit resolution. Typing coverage varied by locus: roughly 620-640 donors for A, B, C, DRB1 and DQB1; roughly 560 for DQA1; 606 for DPA1; approximately 470 for DPB1. Roughly five DR-DQ haplotypes were treated as single units for association and clustering because of strong linkage in the cohort. Across 398 genotyped donors of the cohort, an average of about 250,000 unique TCR beta nucleotide sequences per donor were sequenced, and approximately 19% of those sequences were non-productive.

The cohort comprised around 690 healthy bone marrow donors. Cohort members were all nominally healthy when sampled, although unrecorded immune exposures were likely present. The donor tested CMV seropositive and was one of the 289 seropositive cohort members. A peripheral blood sample was collected from each donor, and TCR beta sequencing was performed on peripheral blood mononuclear cells. Genomic DNA extraction from the blood cell samples was performed with the Qiagen DNeasy Blood Extraction Kit. Library method: the immunoSEQ multiplex PCR assay. The multiplex PCR relied on a mix of 60 forward primers for TCR Vbeta segments and 13 reverse primers for TCR Jbeta segments. Amplification of the CDR3 region of rearranged TCR beta genes was performed with a multiplex PCR assay on genomic DNA. On the Illumina HiSeq System, the amplified TCR beta libraries were sequenced as 87-base-pair reads. In the original analysis: In a later analysis, tens of millions of unique TCR beta chains were counted across the roughly 610 repertoires, and roughly 10 million of these chains were shared by at least two donors. Raw reads were error-corrected and collapsed into unique sequences by a nearest-neighbor algorithm in which closely related sequences were merged to remove PCR and sequencing errors. To assign V, D and J gene segments, CDR3 sequences were aligned to IMGT reference sequences. For a sequence to be retained, a match of at least six nucleotides to both a V gene segment and a J gene segment was required. Rearrangements were classified as productive when the CDR3 lacked stop codons and remained in frame with V and J, and all other rearrangements were classified as non-productive. Following IMGT convention, CDR3 was defined as the stretch from the second conserved V-encoded cysteine up to the conserved J-encoded phenylalanine. The earlier analysis of about 570 of the donors excluded any sequence lacking an unambiguous match to a single V gene segment. An earlier analysis of about 600 of the donors called V segments functional above 56.7% productive rearrangements and segregating when the between-donor standard deviation exceeded 5%. A statistical classification framework was built for diagnosing cytomegalovirus status from the catalog of TCR beta chain sequences. In a later analysis, TCR nucleotide sequences were compared against IMGT/GENE-DB human TR gene sequences so that V and J genes could be assigned. Using the TCRdist pipeline, a later analysis assigned CDR3 sequences along with most-parsimonious VDJ recombination scenarios. In a later analysis, every TCR beta chain was defined by the combination of its CDR3 amino acid sequence and its V-gene family, and reads without a unique V-gene family were dropped. To address suspected cross-contamination and a sequencing artifact, a later analysis removed around 600 highly shared, low-generation-probability nucleotide sequences. In a later analysis, a clonal expansion index was calculated for each public chain from normalized within-repertoire ranks of inferred template counts. In a later analysis, generation probabilities were computed using a VDJ recombination model fitted to out-of-frame rearrangements, and the results were checked against IGoR. A later analysis scored TCR-TCR, TCR-HLA and TCR-CMV co-occurrence with hypergeometric tests, applying a repertoire-size bias correction to TCR pairs. In a later analysis, false discovery rates were estimated by permuting HLA or CMV assignments 20 times. In a later analysis, co-occurring TCRs were grouped using DBSCAN, and TCRdist sequence similarity was added for clustering within HLA-allele-positive subsets. For co-occurrence clustering, repertoires with fewer than 30,000 or more than 120,000 public chains were excluded, along with five repertoires with anomalous nucleotide sharing. TCRdb's version of the immuneACCESS table is confined to in-frame rearrangements and falls short of the full clone set. An unresolved V gene accounts for under half of the shortfall where checked; the remainder is of unknown origin. Clonal size and the V and J genes are those of that table, whereas D and trimming came from the DNA. A total of 100,000 to 150,000 clones appear in this sample, more than 65% of them only once. Less than 15% of the sample rests with the top ten.

Findings and caveats that apply to the study as a whole: In a later genetic analysis, a missense DCLRE1C variant was associated with V-gene and J-gene trimming of TCR beta chains, and the association was replicated in an independent cohort. In a later genetic analysis, fewer N-insertions in productive TCRs were reported among donors in an Asian-associated ancestry cluster than the 666-donor mean. Because HLA typing was unavailable for some donors at each locus, only the typed subset was used in association tests. In this cohort, only TCR beta chains were sequenced, and detectable features were limited by the absence of alpha or paired-chain data. Three of the identified cytomegalovirus-associated TCR beta chains were confirmed in vitro to be specific for cytomegalovirus antigens. Sequencing depth was assumed to be roughly uniform across donors in the presence/absence analyses, though that assumption may not hold. Across donors, most TCR sequences were observed very rarely, whereas some public TCRs were present in many individuals. The classifier was reported to diagnose cytomegalovirus status with high specificity and sensitivity in both the original and validation cohorts. A later analysis found that most CMV-associated TCR beta chains appeared HLA-restricted, with HLA associations seemingly driven largely by CMV exposure. A further reported finding was that TCR beta sequences accurately predicted the HLA-A and HLA-B alleles for most subjects in the first cohort. Correlated functional status among segregating V segments might be attributable to linkage disequilibrium, but an unknown experimental factor could not be ruled out. Specific HLA alleles were associated with about 17,000 TCR beta sequences at a false discovery rate of 0.05 in a later analysis. According to a later analysis, parvovirus B19, influenza, CMV and Epstein-Barr virus appeared linked to several top co-occurrence clusters. When HLA alleles, especially DR and DQ, strongly co-occurred, attributing TCR associations to individual alleles was difficult. A later analysis found that TCR association rates varied across HLA loci, with DRB1 alleles showing the most associated TCRs and HLA-C alleles the fewest. According to the authors, the approach could potentially be generalized to other disease states and immunological phenotypes. The study listed 164 TCR beta chains as associated with cytomegalovirus. Because the 87-base-pair reads could not distinguish some IMGT-functional V segments, including TRBV6-2 and TRBV6-3, those segments were excluded. Broadly in line with IMGT annotations, most TCR beta V segments showed up in productive rearrangements about 87% or about 30% of the time in an earlier analysis of approximately 640 of the donors. Because counts were too low, approximately 15 rarely observed V segments, including chromosome 9 orphons, were excluded from the earlier analysis of 587 of the donors. In a later analysis, HLA-associated TCR beta chains were found to be more clonally expanded and to have lower generation probabilities than equally common non-associated chains. The sequencing pipeline was judged likely to have produced a cluster of highly shared sequence variants as a technical artifact. The only immune exposure information available for the cohort was CMV serostatus.

Here the chain combines TRBV30 and TRBJ2-5; a tentative D call is TRBD2 (6 bases match). The receptor was derived from a woman aged 55-70 years in good health and CMV-seropositive. The source material was PBMCs. The encoded CDR3 is CAWSVGRLREEETQYF. The base sequence is TGTGCCTGGAGTGTGGGAAGGCTTAGGGAGGAAGAGACCCAGTACTTC.